These 29 T cell receptor beta chains were sequenced from one sample in a study of Graves' ophthalmopathy and Graves' hyperthyroidism. RNA transcripts served as template for amplifying TCR beta CDR3 sequences. Amplification began with first-round RT-PCR using HTBI primers, then second-round multiplex PCR was performed. TCRdb passed the multiplex PCR reads through MiXCR, listing each CDR3 protein once. Of almost 400,000 distinct CDR3 sequences listed, about a sixth were seen once; the top ten hold around 1.5%. Specimen: peripheral blood. The receptors come from a woman aged 18-30 years with Graves' ophthalmopathy.

This sequence joins TRBV6-1 and TRBJ1-5; no firm D call. This CDR3 contains 14 residues. Germline CDR1 reads MNHNS; CDR2 reads SASEGT. The CDR3 bases are TGTGCGGCATTGCGGAGCAATAGCAATCAGCCCCAGCATTTT. Its protein is CAALRSNSNQPQHF.

This chain joins TRBV6-1 and TRBJ2-7; perhaps TRBD1 as D (7 bases). This CDR3 spans 17 amino acids. Trimming pared 0 bases from V and 1 base from J, leaving 16 bases between. Germline CDR1 and CDR2: MNHNS and SASEGT. The CDR3 DNA follows: TGTGCCAGCAGTGAAGCGAGTTTCGCAGGGGGGTCCTACGAGCAGTACTTC. This translates into CASSEASFAGGSYEQYF.

This clonotype was seen ten or more times. V usage is TRBV20-1 and J usage is TRBJ1-5; D possibly corresponds to TRBD1 (6 bases). Deletions cut 2 bases from V and 6 bases from J, with 17 bases between. Germline assignment: CDR1 DFQATT and CDR2 SNEGSKA (reference sequence). The CDR3 covers 15 residues. The CDR3: CSARSPGAEVQPQHF. CDR3 sequence (DNA): TGCAGTGCTAGATCACCAGGGGCCGAGGTTCAGCCCCAGCATTTT.

There are many counts of this clonotype. The chain links TRBV7-2 to TRBJ2-5; no definite D call. This CDR3 has 14 amino acids. V was trimmed by 8 bases and J by 1 base, leaving 14 bases between them. CDR1 is SGHTA, CDR2 FQGNSA, per germline. CDR3 in amino acids: CASSRMASQETQYF. The CDR3 bases are TGTGCCAGCTCTCGGATGGCGTCCCAAGAGACCCAGTACTTC.

This clonotype was recorded many times. The J gene is TRBJ1-1, the V gene TRBV5-1; TRBD1 is a possible D gene (5 bases). The CDR3 contains 15 residues. Germline CDR1 and CDR2: SGHRS and YFSETQ. V was shortened by 0 bases and J by 5 bases, with 14 bases between the two germline ends. In nucleotides, the CDR3 is TGCGCCAGCAGCTTGGTTCCGTTTGGGGGAACTGAAGCTTTCTTT. Its translation is CASSLVPFGGTEAFF.

This clonotype has at least ten counts. The V gene is TRBV11-2, the J gene TRBJ1-5, with no clear D. Per germline, CDR1 SGHAT and CDR2 FQNNGV. V lost 1 base and J lost 5, with 15 bases in between. This CDR3 is built from 16 residues. CDR3 protein: CASSLGGRRWDQPQHF. Here the CDR3 DNA reads TGTGCCAGCAGCTTAGGCGGCAGGCGGTGGGATCAGCCCCAGCATTTT.

This clonotype was found many times. V usage is TRBV6-5 and J usage is TRBJ1-5; 12 nucleotides match TRBD1. This CDR3 is 19 amino acids long. V shed 11 bases and J 7 bases; nucleotides not matched to a gene: 24. The germline CDR1 and CDR2 sequences are MNHEY and SVGAGI. As DNA, the CDR3 is TGTGCCGCCAAAGCGCGCCGGGACAGGGGGCGCGAAATATACCAGCCCCAGCATTTT. It encodes CAAKARRDRGREIYQPQHF.

This clonotype was recorded many times. CDR3 sequence reads: CSAPVWRLNTEAFF. CDR3 coding DNA: TGCAGTGCGCCGGTCTGGCGGTTGAACACTGAAGCTTTCTTT. This rearrangement joins TRBV20-1 to TRBJ1-1, with D uncertain. V lost 6 bases and J 0 bases, leaving 14 bases between the germline ends. This CDR3 region has 14 residues. Looked up from germline, CDR1 is DFQATT and CDR2 is SNEGSKA (reference sequence).

This clonotype was seen many times. The J gene is TRBJ1-2, the V gene TRBV18; D gene uncertain. Germline assignment: CDR1 KGHSH and CDR2 LQKENI. V lost 1 base and J lost 1, with 7 bases in between. The CDR3 runs to 14 residues. The chain's CDR3 is CASSPQSVNYGYTF. As DNA, the CDR3 is TGTGCCAGCTCACCACAATCTGTTAACTATGGCTACACCTTC. The entire variable domain, with the rest obtained from reference TRBV18 and TRBJ1-2, is as follows: NAGVMQNPRHLVRRRGQEARLRCSPMKGHSHVYWYRQLPEEGLKFMVYLQKENIIDESGMPKERFSAEFPKEGPSILRIQQVVRGDSAAYFCASSPQSVNYGYTFGSGTRLTVV.

There are many counts of this clonotype. The genes are TRBV29-1 and TRBJ1-1; D unresolved. Germline V gene sequence: CDR1 SQVTM, CDR2 ANQGSEA. V lost 6 bases to trimming and J lost 5 bases, with 7 bases between them. This CDR3 region has 10 residues. CDR3 in amino acids: CSVRETEAFF. The CDR3, as DNA: TGCAGCGTCCGCGAGACTGAAGCTTTCTTT.

V usage is TRBV10-3 and J usage is TRBJ2-2; maybe TRBD2 (5 bases). V lost 4 bases to trimming and J lost 4 bases, with 13 bases between them. The CDR3 sequence is 15 residues long. From germline, CDR1 is ENHRY and CDR2 SYGVKD. The CDR3 coding sequence is TGTGCCATCAGTGGGTTGGCTAGCAGCACCGGGGAGCTGTTTTTT. The encoded protein is CAISGLASSTGELFF.

This chain uses TRBV6-5 with TRBJ1-3; D not certain. The CDR3 loop spans 16 amino acids. Germline-derived CDR1 and CDR2 are MNHEY and SVGAGI. Trimming took 7 bases from V and 4 from J, leaving 20 bases between them. CDR3 in DNA: TGTGCCAGCACCACCCGAGTACGGCTAGGAGGAAACACCATATATTTT. This encodes CASTTRVRLGGNTIYF.

CDR3 protein: CATSRGPDSFF. The CDR3 region has the DNA TGTGCCACCAGCAGAGGACCTGATTCTTTCTTT. The chain couples TRBV15 to TRBJ1-1, with D uncertain. CDR1 and CDR2 (germline): LNHNV, YYDKDF (reference sequence). V dropped 1 base and J dropped 12 bases, with 9 bases sitting between them. There are 11 residues in the CDR3.

This clonotype was seen at least ten times. The chain carries TRBV7-3 and TRBJ2-2; D is uncertain. Germline V gene lookup returns CDR1 SGHTA and CDR2 FQGTGA. Trimming took off 4 bases at V and 2 bases at J, with 14 bases between the two ends. There are 16 residues in the CDR3. CDR3 in DNA: TGTGCCAGCAGCTCTTTCCCGGGCCCCAACACCGGGGAGCTGTTTTTT. Translated: CASSSFPGPNTGELFF.

The sample holds many counts of this clonotype. J is TRBJ1-3 and V is TRBV15; the D is unclear. This CDR3 has 13 residues. V was pared by 8 bases and J by 1 base, with 9 bases between. The germline CDR1 and CDR2 sequences are LNHNV and YYDKDF (reference sequence). CDR3: CATRGLSGNTIYF. The CDR3 DNA sequence: TGTGCCACCCGGGGTTTATCTGGAAACACCATATATTTT.

This clonotype was counted ten times or more. This chain joins TRBV5-1 and TRBJ2-5; perhaps TRBD2 as D (6 bases). The CDR3 extends over 14 amino acids. Trimming stripped 4 bases from V and 5 bases from J, with 15 bases between. The germline V gene has CDR1 SGHRS and CDR2 YFSETQ. For the CDR3, the DNA is TGCGCCAGCAGCACGACGACGAGCGGGGAGACCCAGTACTTC. Translated: CASSTTTSGETQYF. Supplemented by reference TRBV5-1 and TRBJ2-5, the full variable domain reads KAGVTQTPRYLIKTRGQQVTLSCSPISGHRSVSWYQQTPGQGLQFLFEYFSETQRNKGNFPGRFSGRQFSNSRSEMNVSTLELGDSALYLCASSTTTSGETQYFGPGTRLLVL.

The chain links TRBV12-3 or TRBV12-4 to TRBJ1-1; 8 positions match TRBD1. The V and J ends lost 3 bases and 6 bases, in that order; junction bases with no gene match: 6. CDR3 length: 14 amino acids. CDR3 amino acids: CASSFGTGRAEAFF. Here the CDR3 DNA reads TGTGCCAGCAGTTTCGGGACAGGAAGGGCTGAAGCTTTCTTT.

There are many counts of this clonotype. The V gene is TRBV20-1, the J gene TRBJ2-7; possible D gene TRBD2, 5 bases. V dropped 1 base and J dropped 4 bases, with 11 bases sitting between them. The CDR3 is 13 residues long. Germline CDR1 and CDR2: DFQATT and SNEGSKA (reference sequence). In DNA, the CDR3 is TGCAGTGCTAGAGGGGAGATCGAGTACGAGCAGTACTTC. Translation: CSARGEIEYEQYF.

The gene calls are TRBV6-5 and TRBJ2-7; a possible D gene is TRBD2 (7 bases). Trimming stripped 2 bases from V and 2 bases from J, with 13 bases between. The CDR3 contains 15 residues. The germline gives CDR1 MNHEY, CDR2 SVGAGI. CDR3 amino acids: CASSYLGGGTYEQYF. DNA for the CDR3: TGTGCCAGCAGTTACCTAGGGGGAGGGACCTACGAGCAGTACTTC.

This rearrangement joins TRBV6-1 to TRBJ2-7; D remains unclear. V shed 8 bases and J shed 3 bases, with 23 bases lying between them. Germline-derived CDR1 and CDR2 are MNHNS and SASEGT. The length of the CDR3 is 16 residues. The CDR3 DNA sequence: TGTGCCAGCCCCGGCATGAAGCCTGGCCTTGACTACGAGCAGTACTTC. It encodes CASPGMKPGLDYEQYF.

This clonotype was counted at least ten times. V is TRBV29-1 and J is TRBJ2-7, with 9 bases aligning to TRBD1. The CDR3 runs to 15 residues. Germline-derived CDR1 and CDR2 are SQVTM and ANQGSEA. J gave up 2 bases and V 5 bases, and 10 bases lay outside the gene matches. This CDR3 is CSVTRPGTGTYEQYF. The CDR3, as DNA: TGCAGCGTTACAAGGCCCGGGACAGGGACCTACGAGCAGTACTTC.

In this sample, this clonotype turned up many times. This chain connects TRBV6-7 to TRBJ2-4; 13 nucleotides align to TRBD2. TRBV6-7 is sorted into the ORF group, with uncertain function. V was pared by 2 bases and J by 1 base, with 11 bases of the junction left unmatched. This CDR3 has 20 amino acids. CDR3 coding DNA: TGTGCCAGCAGTTACCCAGCCGGGACTAGCGGGAAATGGGCCAAAAACATTCAGTACTTC. Protein sequence: CASSYPAGTSGKWAKNIQYF.

The chain links TRBV6-1 to TRBJ1-6; D uncertain. Germline-derived CDR1 and CDR2 are MNHNS and SASEGT. The CDR3 extends over 12 amino acids. V lost 8 bases to trimming and J lost 7 bases, with 9 bases between them. The CDR3 here is CASGRSNSPLHF. The CDR3 DNA follows: TGTGCCAGCGGCAGATCCAATTCACCCCTCCACTTT.

The DNA of the CDR3 is TGTGCCAGCAGATCCAATCCCCCTTTTTCCGGGGAGCTGTTTTTT. It yields the protein CASRSNPPFSGELFF. The rearrangement joins TRBV3-1 to TRBJ2-2; D gene unclear. CDR3 length: 15 residues. V lost 6 bases and J 6 bases, leaving 17 bases between the germline ends. Germline V CDR1 and CDR2: LGHDT, YNNKEL (reference sequence).

This clonotype was found many times. The V call is TRBV7-9, the J call TRBJ1-2; a possible D gene is TRBD1 (5 bases). V lost 4 bases to trimming and J lost 4 bases, with 16 bases between them. CDR1 and CDR2 (germline): SEHNR, FQNEAQ (reference sequence). This CDR3 region has 15 residues. The CDR3 region is CASSSSQGLGYGYTF. The CDR3 DNA sequence: TGTGCCAGCAGCTCATCTCAGGGCTTGGGCTATGGCTACACCTTC.

Ten or more counts support this clonotype. This chain connects TRBV11-2 to TRBJ1-5; D is possibly TRBD1 (5 bases). Trimming removed 7 bases from V and 4 bases from J, with 20 bases in between. The CDR3 is made up of 16 amino acids. Germline V gives CDR1 SGHAT, CDR2 FQNNGV. CDR3 DNA: TGTGCCAGCACCTTGGGATCGGGACTGACTAATCAGCCCCAGCATTTT. Its protein product is CASTLGSGLTNQPQHF.

This clonotype appeared many times. The chain joins TRBV6-5 to TRBJ2-7, with 9 bases identical to TRBD1. Germline assignment: CDR1 MNHEY and CDR2 SVGAGI. The CDR3 runs 15 residues. After removal of 5 bases from V and 5 bases from J, the junction contained 10 bases not matched to a gene. For the CDR3, the DNA is TGTGCCAGCAGTAGGGACAGGGTAGTTATTAACGAGCAGTACTTC. It specifies CASSRDRVVINEQYF.

This clonotype was detected many times. The V gene is TRBV6-1, the J gene TRBJ1-1; no definite D call. The CDR3 is 14 amino acids. Germline CDR1 is MNHNS and CDR2 is SASEGT. Trimming pared 6 bases from V and 3 bases from J, leaving 14 bases between. CDR3 in DNA: TGTGCCAGCAGCAAAAGCCTTGGGGACACTGAAGCTTTCTTT. This gives the protein CASSKSLGDTEAFF.

This clonotype was found many times. This chain links TRBV12-3 or TRBV12-4 with TRBJ1-1; the D gene is possibly TRBD1 (6 bases). V lost 5 bases and J lost 4, with 11 bases in between. The CDR3 has 13 amino acids. The CDR3 DNA follows: TGTGCCAGCAGTGGGACACCCACCACTGAAGCTTTCTTT. Its protein product is CASSGTPTTEAFF.